This entry lists 20 T cell receptor beta chains sequenced from one sample in a study of Ad26.COV2.S vaccination and SARS-CoV-2 variants. Assay: immunoSEQ multiplex PCR; the TCRdb copy retains only in-frame clones and omits some. The sample holds 450,000 to 550,000 clones; approximately 89% are singletons and the top ten take approximately 2.5%. Treatment given: 15 to 20 received Ad26.COV2.S at low or high dose, single or two shots; about five received placebo; per-sample allocation not given. Sample collection was performed on day 63 after the first vaccine or placebo injection. This material consisted of peripheral blood, taken in a trial of Ad26.COV2.S vaccine versus placebo. The receptors were gathered from a person between 18 and 60 years old who received the Ad26.COV2.S COVID-19 vaccine or a placebo.

The V gene is TRBV18, the J gene TRBJ2-2; weak D call: TRBD2 (5 bases). CDR3 length: 17 amino acids. Per the germline V gene, CDR1 is KGHSH and CDR2 is LQKENI. Trimming took 2 bases from V and 6 from J, leaving 19 bases between them. This CDR3 is CASSPGAVAGTPGELFF. CDR3 nucleotide sequence: TGTGCCAGCTCACCAGGAGCGGTTGCGGGTACACCCGGGGAGCTGTTTTTT.

The CDR3: CATSEPNDETQYF. In nucleotides, the CDR3 is TGTGCCACCAGTGAACCAAATGACGAGACCCAGTACTTC. The chain combines TRBV24-1 with TRBJ2-5; the D is unclear. The CDR3 is 13 residues long. Looked up from germline, CDR1 is KGHDR and CDR2 is SFDVKD. Between the trimmed V and J ends, which lost 4 bases and 5 bases, there was a span of 10 bases.

The CDR3 loop is CASSPLQSSYNEQFF. The CDR3 DNA reads TGTGCCAGCAGCCCCTTGCAAAGCTCCTACAATGAGCAGTTCTTC. The rearrangement joins TRBV5-4 to TRBJ2-1; no firm D call. This CDR3 has 15 amino acids. V lost 4 bases, J lost 0 bases, and 11 bases lay in between. The V gene's germline CDR1 is SGHNT and CDR2 YYREEE (reference sequence).

This clone was picked up one time. For the CDR3, the DNA is TGTGCCAGCAGCTCGACCAGACAGGGGACGGATCAGCCCCAGCATTTT. Translation gives CASSSTRQGTDQPQHF. J is TRBJ1-5 and V is TRBV13; TRBD1 matches at 8 bases. CDR3 length: 16 residues. With V trimmed by 4 bases and J by 5 bases, 10 bases remained unmatched. Germline assignment: CDR1 PRHDT and CDR2 FYEKMQ (reference sequence).

This clone was found once. The chain is built from TRBV28 and TRBJ2-7; 10 nucleotides agree with TRBD1. V trimming: 5 bases; J trimming: 4 bases; junction bases outside the gene matches: 8. CDR3 length: 15 amino acids. From germline, CDR1 is MDHEN and CDR2 SYDVKM. For the CDR3, the DNA is TGTGCCAGCAGTAGAGCCGGGACAGGGGTATACGAGCAGTACTTC. Its translation is CASSRAGTGVYEQYF. Looking up the rest from reference TRBV28 and TRBJ2-7 gives the full variable domain: DVKVTQSSRYLVKRTGEKVFLECVQDMDHENMFWYRQDPGLGLRLIYFSYDVKMKEKGDIPEGYSVSREKKERFSLILESASTNQTSMYLCASSRAGTGVYEQYFGPGTRLTVT.

This rearrangement joins TRBV18 to TRBJ2-3, with 11 positions matching TRBD2. Germline V gene sequence: CDR1 KGHSH, CDR2 LQKENI. The CDR3 covers 15 residues. V dropped 4 bases and J dropped 4; count of bases not matched to a gene: 4. In nucleotides, the CDR3 is TGTGCCAGCTCACTTAGCGGGGGGGCCCCAGATACGCAGTATTTT. Protein sequence: CASSLSGGAPDTQYF.

V gene TRBV6-5 combines with J gene TRBJ1-1; a possible D gene is TRBD1 (6 bases). The CDR3 has 14 amino acids. The V end lost 2 bases, the J end lost 4 bases, and 11 bases lay between the germline ends. Per germline, CDR1 MNHEY and CDR2 SVGAGI. The chain's CDR3 is CASSYGGGPTEAFF. The CDR3 DNA is TGTGCCAGCAGTTACGGCGGGGGGCCCACTGAAGCTTTCTTT.

This chain joins TRBV5-1 and TRBJ2-3; D is possibly TRBD2 (6 bases). The germline gives CDR1 SGHRS, CDR2 YFSETQ. The V gene lost 3 bases and the J gene lost 1 base, with 18 bases spanning the gap. This CDR3 is 17 amino acids long. In DNA, the CDR3 is TGCGCCAGCAGCTCGGGGGTGAGCAGGACCCGCACAGATACGCAGTATTTT. This sequence encodes CASSSGVSRTRTDTQYF.

V usage is TRBV29-1 and J usage is TRBJ2-7, with D unresolved. Germline values: CDR1 SQVTM, CDR2 ANQGSEA. This CDR3 region has 15 residues. Trimming took 6 bases from V and 1 from J, leaving 19 bases between them. The CDR3 coding sequence is TGCAGCGTGCTGGCAGGCCCCACCTCTTCCTACGAGCAGTACTTC. The encoded protein is CSVLAGPTSSYEQYF.

The rearrangement joins TRBV7-9 to TRBJ2-1; D is possibly TRBD2 (6 bases). The V gene lost 2 bases and the J gene lost 4 bases, with 21 bases spanning the gap. This CDR3 region has 18 residues. The germline gives CDR1 SEHNR, CDR2 FQNEAQ (reference sequence). The CDR3 nucleotides read TGTGCCAGCAGCTTACCGCGGGACTTTTCAAGCACTTACAATGAGCAGTTCTTC. Translated: CASSLPRDFSSTYNEQFF.

J is TRBJ1-1 and V is TRBV5-1; D may be TRBD1 (6 bases). V lost 5 bases and J 1 base, leaving 21 bases between the germline ends. Per germline, CDR1 SGHRS and CDR2 YFSETQ. CDR3 size: 17 residues. The CDR3 spells CASSFNAQGLQNTEAFF. CDR3 sequence (DNA): TGCGCCAGCAGTTTTAACGCACAGGGACTTCAGAACACTGAAGCTTTCTTT.

This clone occurred once. The chain combines TRBV10-3 with TRBJ1-5, with 7 bases identical to TRBD1. Germline V lookup: CDR1 ENHRY, CDR2 SYGVKD. The V gene end was trimmed by 9 bases and the J gene end by 2 bases; junction bases not matched to a gene: 7. CDR3 length: 14 amino acids. The CDR3 sequence is CAISDRVGNQPQHF. Here the CDR3 DNA reads TGTGCCATTTCAGACAGGGTGGGCAATCAGCCCCAGCATTTT.

As for this clone: Other nucleotide sequences from this sample produce the same CDR3. The chain recombines TRBV18 with TRBJ1-5; D remains ambiguous. CDR3 length equals 15 residues. Germline-derived CDR1 and CDR2 are KGHSH and LQKENI. V lost 3 bases and J 1 base, leaving 10 bases between the germline ends. The CDR3 spells CASSPPGGSNQPQHF. Written as DNA, the CDR3 is TGTGCCAGCTCACCTCCAGGTGGGAGCAATCAGCCCCAGCATTTT.

This chain links TRBV28 with TRBJ2-3; 7 bases fit TRBD2. There are 14 residues in the CDR3. The V segment lost 4 bases and the J segment 4 bases; nucleotides outside the gene matches: 5. From germline, CDR1 is MDHEN and CDR2 SYDVKM. The DNA for the CDR3 is TGTGCCAGCAGTTGGGAGGGGTGGGCAGATACGCAGTATTTT. Translating it yields CASSWEGWADTQYF.

This rearrangement joins TRBV7-9 to TRBJ1-2; the match to TRBD1 covers 7 bases. The CDR3 has 15 residues. The junction had 6 bases not matched to a gene; V was cut back by 2 bases and J by 3 bases. From germline, CDR1 is SEHNR and CDR2 FQNEAQ (reference sequence). As DNA, the CDR3 is TGTGCCAGCAGCTTAACAGGGGCGGGTGACTATGGCTACACCTTC. Its translation is CASSLTGAGDYGYTF.

This chain joins TRBV13 and TRBJ1-1, with a tentative D call TRBD1 (6 bases). Germline V gives CDR1 PRHDT, CDR2 FYEKMQ (reference sequence). The V gene lost 6 bases and the J gene lost 4 bases, with 12 bases spanning the gap. The CDR3 length is 13 residues. The CDR3 reads CASSDRFVTEAFF. The CDR3 region has the DNA TGTGCCAGCAGTGACAGGTTTGTCACTGAAGCTTTCTTT.

V usage is TRBV6-5 and J usage is TRBJ1-2, with a tentative D call TRBD1 (5 bases). V lost 5 bases and J 0 bases, leaving 13 bases between the germline ends. This CDR3 comprises 15 residues. Germline-derived CDR1 and CDR2 are MNHEY and SVGAGI. The CDR3 region is CASSPAGTSNYGYTF. As DNA, the CDR3 is TGTGCCAGCAGTCCCGCAGGGACTTCTAACTATGGCTACACCTTC.

The rearrangement joins TRBV7-9 to TRBJ1-1, with TRBD1 matching over 7 bases. Germline assignment: CDR1 SEHNR and CDR2 FQNEAQ (reference sequence). Trimming took 8 bases from V and 3 from J; bases not matched to a gene: 12. The length of the CDR3 is 15 residues. The chain's CDR3 is CASGDRAEEDTEAFF. The CDR3 bases are TGTGCCAGCGGCGACAGGGCGGAGGAGGACACTGAAGCTTTCTTT.

The chain uses TRBV4-3 and TRBJ2-1; the D gene could be TRBD1 or TRBD2 (6 bases each). Trimming left V 3 bases short and J 5 bases short, with 11 bases between. There are 14 residues in the CDR3. Germline CDR1 LGHNA, CDR2 YSLEER. The CDR3 nucleotides read TGCGCCAGCAGCCATCTAGGGGGGAACAATGAGCAGTTCTTC. It translates to CASSHLGGNNEQFF.

The chain couples TRBV7-9 to TRBJ1-5; 12 nucleotides agree with TRBD1. Germline lookup yields CDR1 SEHNR and CDR2 FQNEAQ (reference sequence). Trimming took 5 bases from V and 0 from J; bases not matched to a gene: 8. The CDR3 length is 18 residues. CDR3 nucleotides: TGTGCCAGCAGCCCGGGACAGGGGGCCTTTTATAGCAATCAGCCCCAGCATTTT. Translation: CASSPGQGAFYSNQPQHF.